This entry lists 9 T cell receptor beta chains sequenced from one sample in a study of T cell changes during pregnancy in multiple sclerosis (dated by TCRdb to between 2019 and 2020). Libraries were prepared through the immunoSEQ multiplex PCR assay. TCRdb re-hosts the immuneACCESS table, in-frame sequences only. Its copies lack some clones; in the studies checked, an unresolved V gene accounts for under half of them, and the cause for the rest is not known. Within this sample are 50,000 to 65,000 clones, with more than 85% of them counted one time only. The top ten constitute under 0.95% of the sample. The source was peripheral blood, collected in the first trimester of pregnancy. Receptor source: a female donor with multiple sclerosis, enrolled in a pregnancy study.

CDR3: CASSPTSGRFDEQFF. DNA of the CDR3: TGTGCCAGCAGCCCGACTAGCGGGAGGTTTGATGAGCAGTTCTTC. The chain recombines TRBV7-2 with TRBJ2-1, with 13 positions matching TRBD2. This CDR3 has 15 residues. V was pared by 5 bases and J by 8 bases, with 6 bases of the junction left unmatched. Germline-derived CDR1 and CDR2 are SGHTA and FQGNSA.

The rearrangement uses TRBV6-4 and TRBJ2-1, with 11 bases fitting TRBD2. The V gene end was trimmed by 4 bases and the J gene end by 6 bases; junction bases not matched to a gene: 5. Per germline, CDR1 MRHNA and CDR2 SNTAGT. The CDR3 is made up of 15 amino acids. The DNA for the CDR3 is TGTGCCAGCAGTGCGGGACTAGCGGTAAGCAATGAGCAGTTCTTC. This encodes CASSAGLAVSNEQFF.

The sample holds one count of this clone. The DNA of the CDR3 is TGTGCCAGCAGCCCCCGGACAGGAGTCGGGACTGAAGCTTTCTTT. Translation gives CASSPRTGVGTEAFF. The V and J genes are TRBV7-6 and TRBJ1-1, with 7 bases identical to TRBD1. The germline CDR1 and CDR2 sequences are SGHVS and FNYEAQ. With V trimmed by 5 bases and J by 5 bases, 11 bases remained unmatched. This CDR3 contains 15 residues.

The V gene is TRBV9, the J gene TRBJ2-2; the match to TRBD2 covers 9 bases. CDR3 size: 17 residues. Germline V gene sequence: CDR1 SGDLS, CDR2 YYNGEE. J lost 4 bases, V lost 2 bases, and 9 bases had no gene match. As DNA, the CDR3 is TGTGCCAGCAGCGTTGGGTTAGCGGGGGACCTCACCGGGGAGCTGTTTTTT. It translates to CASSVGLAGDLTGELFF.

This clone was counted between two and nine times. The genes are TRBV7-3 and TRBJ1-4; TRBD1 matches 7 bases. The CDR3 is made up of 15 amino acids. V lost 3 bases to trimming and J lost 3 bases; unmatched junction nucleotides: 4. Germline V gives CDR1 SGHTA, CDR2 FQGTGA. The CDR3 nucleotides read TGTGCCAGCAGCTTTGGAGGGACAGCTAATGAAAAACTGTTTTTT. As protein: CASSFGGTANEKLFF.

This sequence joins TRBV6-5 and TRBJ1-3; D possibly corresponds to TRBD1 (6 bases). V lost 4 bases and J lost 0, with 13 bases in between. Per germline, CDR1 MNHEY and CDR2 SVGAGI. There are 16 residues in the CDR3. This CDR3 is CASSSGQMFSGNTIYF. The CDR3 bases are TGTGCCAGCAGTTCGGGACAAATGTTCTCTGGAAACACCATATATTTT.

This chain joins TRBV10-2 and TRBJ2-7, with D unresolved. The CDR3 is made up of 11 amino acids. The germline CDR1 and CDR2 sequences are WSHSY and SAAADI. Trimming removed 10 bases from V and 3 bases from J, with 10 bases in between. CDR3 sequence: CATLLSYEQYF. CDR3 coding DNA: TGCGCCACTCTACTTAGCTACGAGCAGTACTTC.

The chain combines TRBV28 with TRBJ1-5; no firm D call. This CDR3 is 14 amino acids long. Germline CDR1 reads MDHEN; CDR2 reads SYDVKM. Trimming cost V 5 bases and J 8 bases, with 16 bases left between them. As DNA, the CDR3 is TGTGCCAGCAGTCTCCACACCCTTGTGGAGCCCCAGCATTTT. It specifies CASSLHTLVEPQHF.

The CDR3 is CAWSEGSGGDTQYF. The DNA for the CDR3 is TGTGCCTGGAGTGAGGGTAGCGGGGGGGATACGCAGTATTTT. The rearrangement uses TRBV30 and TRBJ2-3; 10 nucleotides align to TRBD2. The V and J ends lost 1 base and 6 bases, in that order; junction bases with no gene match: 4. The CDR3 has 14 residues. Germline lookup yields CDR1 GTSNPN and CDR2 SVGIG (reference sequence).